Shown below are 21 T cell receptor beta chains from a single sample sequenced in a study of CD8+CD57+ T cells in acquired aplastic anemia. Genomic DNA, the template, was used for profiling of the TCR beta VDJ and CDR3. TCRdb reprocessed the reads with MiXCR, giving one entry per CDR3 protein. Among hundreds of thousands of distinct CDR3 sequences listed, more than 45% were seen once. Patients who underwent sequencing had shown CD8+CD57+ cell expansion by flow cytometry. Sequencing was performed on sorted CD4+, CD8+, or CD8+CD57+ T cells (not recorded which) from PBMCs. The source is a human donor with aplastic anemia.

This clonotype has only one observation. Because it lacks the conserved phenylalanine or tryptophan at the end, this CDR3 is likely a read error. Because the CDR3's place on the DNA is in doubt, the DNA is left out and the CDR3 is given as listed by TCRdb. This chain links TRBV7-9 with TRBJ2-5; the D call in the table, TRBD1, was not verified against the DNA. The CDR3 has 8 residues if both end residues are counted. Germline V gene lookup returns CDR1 SEHNR and CDR2 FQNEAQ (reference sequence). CDR3 in amino acids: CASSPHTG.

The V call is TRBV15, the J call TRBJ1-5; D call uncertain. The CDR3 runs to 15 residues. Germline V gene sequence: CDR1 LNHNV, CDR2 YYDKDF (reference sequence). V dropped 1 base and J dropped 14 bases, with 21 bases sitting between them. CDR3: CATSRVLSHGSLEHF. CDR3 DNA sequence: TGTGCCACCAGCAGAGTCCTGAGCCACGGGAGCCTAGAGCATTTT. The whole variable domain, remainder taken from reference TRBV15 and TRBJ1-5, is DAMVIQNPRYQVTQFGKPVTLSCSQTLNHNVMYWYQQKSSQAPKLLFHYYDKDFNNEADTPDNFQSRRPNTSFCFLDIRSPGLGDTAMYLCATSRVLSHGSLEHFGDGTRLSIL.

This sequence joins TRBV5-4 and TRBJ2-2; TRBD2 aligns across 13 bases. The trim removed 4 bases at V and 2 bases at J, leaving 5 bases unmatched. The CDR3 has 17 residues. The germline V gene encodes CDR1 SGHNT and CDR2 YYREEE (reference sequence). CDR3 DNA sequence: TGTGCCAGCAGCCTAGGGACTAGCGGGGAAAACACCGGGGAGCTGTTTTTT. It encodes CASSLGTSGENTGELFF.

The chain links TRBV27 to TRBJ2-1; TRBD2 aligns across 7 bases. Germline V gene lookup returns CDR1 MNHEY and CDR2 SMNVEV (reference sequence). The CDR3 covers 15 residues. Trimming removed 5 bases from V and 1 base from J; junction bases left unmatched: 5. The CDR3 loop reads CASSIAGESYNEQFF. CDR3 bases: TGTGCCAGCAGTATCGCGGGAGAATCCTACAATGAGCAGTTCTTC.

This clonotype has a handful of counts. The chain combines TRBV15 with TRBJ2-2; perhaps D is TRBD1 or TRBD2 (6 bases each). The CDR3 sequence is 15 residues long. Germline assignment: CDR1 LNHNV and CDR2 YYDKDF (reference sequence). V lost 4 bases, J lost 5 bases, and 14 bases lay in between. Written as DNA, the CDR3 is TGTGCCACCAGCACCTTGGGGGCGGGGACCGGGGAGCTGTTTTTT. Translating gives CATSTLGAGTGELFF.

This clonotype was found a few times. The V call is TRBV6-5, the J call TRBJ2-1, with 7 positions matching TRBD1. With V trimmed by 2 bases and J by 5 bases, 9 bases remained unmatched. The CDR3 totals 16 residues. Germline CDR1 MNHEY, CDR2 SVGAGI. In nucleotides, the CDR3 is TGTGCCAGCAGTTACAGGGACAGTTCCCTCAACAATGAGCAGTTCTTC. This codes for CASSYRDSSLNNEQFF.

Written as DNA, the CDR3 is TGCAGTGCTAGAGCACTAGCAGGACCAGATACGCAGTATTTT. It specifies CSARALAGPDTQYF. The rearrangement links TRBV20-1 to TRBJ2-3, with D tentatively TRBD2 (6 bases). The CDR3 length is 14 residues. V shed 1 base and J shed 4 bases, with 12 bases lying between them. Germline V gene lookup returns CDR1 DFQATT and CDR2 SNEGSKA (reference sequence).

This clonotype was found many times. This chain uses TRBV12-3 or TRBV12-4 with TRBJ1-1; no reliable D call. CDR3 size: 14 residues. V shed 3 bases and J shed 4 bases, with 12 bases lying between them. The CDR3 nucleotides are TGTGCCAGCAGTTTCCCTTTATACGGCACTGAAGCTTTCTTT. Translated: CASSFPLYGTEAFF.

Only a few counts were recorded for this clonotype. Given a much more abundant clone one base away, this may be a read error. CDR3 amino acids: CASSEATGNPQETQYF. Written as DNA, the CDR3 is TGTGCCAGCAGCGAAGCGACGGGTAATCCCCAAGAGACCCAGTACTTC. The V call is TRBV9, the J call TRBJ2-5; D is uncertain. Germline V CDR1 and CDR2: SGDLS, YYNGEE. CDR3 length equals 16 residues. V was cut by 3 bases and J by 1 base, with 16 bases left in between.

This clonotype was detected many times. The rearrangement joins TRBV19 to TRBJ2-7; 7 bases line up with TRBD1. The CDR3 sequence is 14 residues long. With 7 bases clipped from V and 4 bases from J, the junction kept 10 bases outside the gene matches. Germline V lookup: CDR1 LNHDA, CDR2 SQIVND (reference sequence). The CDR3 region is CASTPTGYGYEQYF. The CDR3 region has the DNA TGTGCCAGTACCCCGACAGGGTACGGGTACGAGCAGTACTTC.

This clonotype was detected many times. The chain recombines TRBV15 with TRBJ2-2; D is possibly TRBD1 (6 bases). There are 15 residues in the CDR3. Trimming took 9 bases from V and 3 from J, leaving 17 bases between them. Germline V gene sequence: CDR1 LNHNV, CDR2 YYDKDF (reference sequence). This CDR3 reads CATARGAGDTGELFF. The CDR3, as DNA: TGTGCCACGGCCAGGGGCGCCGGGGACACCGGGGAGCTGTTTTTT.

The J gene is TRBJ2-7, the V gene TRBV2, with D uncertain. Germline V gives CDR1 SNHLY, CDR2 FYNNEI. The CDR3 loop spans 12 amino acids. Trimming took off 6 bases at V and 7 bases at J, with 13 bases between the two ends. CDR3 region: CASRRSATEQYF. The CDR3 nucleotides read TGTGCCAGCAGGAGGTCGGCCACGGAGCAGTACTTC.

The chain couples TRBV7-8 to TRBJ1-5; no reliable D call. Trimming stripped 1 base from V and 0 bases from J, with 7 bases between. CDR3 length: 15 amino acids. Germline V gives CDR1 SGHVS, CDR2 FQNEAQ. This CDR3 is CASSLGSYSNQPQHF. CDR3 nucleotide sequence: TGTGCCAGCAGCTTAGGGAGCTATAGCAATCAGCCCCAGCATTTT.

In this sample, this clonotype turned up many times. The chain links TRBV29-1 to TRBJ2-1, with TRBD2 matching 9 bases. CDR1 SQVTM and CDR2 ANQGSEA come from the germline V gene. J lost 7 bases, V lost 3 bases, and 7 bases had no gene match. There are 14 residues in the CDR3. CDR3 in amino acids: CSVEGLAGINEQFF. The CDR3 nucleotides are TGCAGCGTTGAGGGGCTAGCGGGGATTAATGAGCAGTTCTTC.

This clonotype was observed a few times. The chain couples TRBV20-1 to TRBJ2-5; either TRBD1 or TRBD2 may supply D (5 bases each). CDR1 is DFQATT, CDR2 SNEGSKA, per germline (reference sequence). V dropped 4 bases and J dropped 7 bases, with 19 bases sitting between them. This CDR3 comprises 14 residues. CDR3 sequence: CSAMEYRGMGTQYF. Written as DNA, the CDR3 is TGCAGTGCTATGGAATACCGGGGCATGGGGACCCAGTACTTC.

The J gene is TRBJ1-1, the V gene TRBV19; perhaps TRBD1 as D (5 bases). Per germline, CDR1 LNHDA and CDR2 SQIVND (reference sequence). This CDR3 spans 12 amino acids. Trimming pared 3 bases from V and 6 bases from J, leaving 8 bases between. The CDR3: CASSITGAEAFF. CDR3 coding DNA: TGTGCCAGTAGTATCACAGGAGCTGAAGCTTTCTTT.

This clonotype was counted ten times or more. The chain recombines TRBV6-5 with TRBJ2-1; TRBD1 aligns across 8 bases. V dropped 9 bases and J dropped 5; count of bases not matched to a gene: 9. In germline, CDR1 is MNHEY, CDR2 SVGAGI. The CDR3 consists of 14 residues. CDR3 sequence: CASLSGGHHNEQFF. The CDR3 DNA reads as TGTGCCAGTTTATCAGGGGGCCATCACAATGAGCAGTTCTTC.

Many counts were recorded for this clonotype. The chain recombines TRBV4-2 with TRBJ1-1; no definite D call. V shed 9 bases and J shed 4 bases, with 15 bases lying between them. Germline-derived CDR1 and CDR2 are LGHNA and YNFKEQ. This CDR3 spans 13 amino acids. The CDR3 spells CASTEASGTEAFF. For the CDR3, the DNA is TGTGCCAGTACGGAGGCTTCGGGCACTGAAGCTTTCTTT.

The CDR3 loop is CASSLGGGAWDEQFF. The CDR3 DNA follows: TGTGCCAGCAGCTTGGGCGGGGGGGCCTGGGATGAGCAGTTCTTC. The V gene is TRBV7-9, the J gene TRBJ2-1, with 9 bases matching TRBD2. The CDR3 length is 15 residues. Trimming removed 3 bases from V and 8 bases from J; junction bases left unmatched: 8. Germline V gene lookup returns CDR1 SEHNR and CDR2 FQNEAQ (reference sequence).

The chain combines TRBV9 with TRBJ1-1, with D unclear. CDR3 size: 14 residues. Trimming took off 0 bases at V and 5 bases at J, with 11 bases between the two ends. Germline loops: CDR1 SGDLS, CDR2 YYNGEE. The CDR3 nucleotides read TGTGCCAGCAGCGTAGGACCCCAAGGGACTGAAGCTTTCTTT. Its translation is CASSVGPQGTEAFF.

In DNA, the CDR3 is TGTGCCAGCAGCCCAGGGGTGAGGAACTATGGCTACACCTTC. This translates into CASSPGVRNYGYTF. The chain is built from TRBV7-6 and TRBJ1-2; TRBD1 is a possible D gene (6 bases). The CDR3 is made up of 14 amino acids. V was shortened by 5 bases and J by 2 bases, with 12 bases between the two germline ends. The germline CDR1 and CDR2 sequences are SGHVS and FNYEAQ.